The entry that follows covers one T cell receptor (beta chain) sequence. What it recognizes is unknown. This entry is derived from a study of T cell repertoires in cytomegalovirus infection. In the study overall: Recently identified HLA-C-restricted and well-studied HLA-B-restricted CMV epitopes were used. Public TCR beta signature analysis indicated the presence of both CMV infection and matching HLA type.

Using its own MiXCR run on the reads, TCRdb lists one record per CDR3 protein. The sample lists 680,000 or so distinct CDR3 sequences, 30% to 40% seen once, with around a sixth in the top ten. The germline CDR1 and CDR2 sequences are SGHAT and FQNNGV. Trimming removed 2 bases from V and 10 bases from J, with 11 bases in between. CDR3 length: 12 residues. Study outcomes and limitations: CMV-specific TCR beta clonotypes restricted by HLA-C were the ones dominating the ex vivo response.

Sequenced material: cultured PBMCs, taken from culture after CMV antigen stimulation. The TCR sequence derives from a human donor in good health (CMV status not recorded). Some clones in this sample may be carry-over from other donors' samples. V gene TRBV11-2 combines with J gene TRBJ1-2; D is uncertain. CDR3 residues: CASSLSCAYYTF. The CDR3 DNA reads as TGTGCCAGCAGCTTATCGTGCGCCTACTACACCTTC.